This T cell receptor beta chain appears in the sequencing data of a study of neurological immune-mediated disorders. Each CDR3 protein gets one entry after TCRdb re-called the 5' RACE reads with MiXCR. Here the sample spans around 30,000 distinct CDR3 sequences, approximately 12% being singletons. This clonotype has at least ten counts. Germline V gene data show CDR1 as SGHNT and CDR2 as YENEEA. With 2 bases removed from V and 3 bases from J, the gap between germline ends came to 7 bases. The CDR3 contains 14 residues. The sample consisted of PBMCs. V gene TRBV11-3 combines with J gene TRBJ1-4; D may be TRBD1 (6 bases). This clonotype originated in a man between 60 and 70 years old in good health. The CDR3 spells CASSLRGSNEKLFF. CDR3 sequence (DNA): TGTGCCAGCAGCTTAAGGGGGTCTAATGAAAAACTGTTTTTT.